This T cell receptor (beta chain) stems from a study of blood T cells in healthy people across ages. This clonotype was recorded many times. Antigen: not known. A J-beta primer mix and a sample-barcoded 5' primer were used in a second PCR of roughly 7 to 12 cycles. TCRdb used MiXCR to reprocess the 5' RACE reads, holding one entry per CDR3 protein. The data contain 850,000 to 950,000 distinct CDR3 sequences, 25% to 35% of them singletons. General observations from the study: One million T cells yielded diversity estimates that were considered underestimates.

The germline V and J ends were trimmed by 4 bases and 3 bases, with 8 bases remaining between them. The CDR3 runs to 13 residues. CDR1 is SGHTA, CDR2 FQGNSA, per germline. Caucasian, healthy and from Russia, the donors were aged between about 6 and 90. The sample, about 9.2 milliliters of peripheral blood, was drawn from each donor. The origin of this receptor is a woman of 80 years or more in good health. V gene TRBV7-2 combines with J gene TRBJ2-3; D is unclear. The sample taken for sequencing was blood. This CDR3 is CASSSPMTDTQYF. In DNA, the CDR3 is TGTGCCAGCAGCTCCCCCATGACAGATACGCAGTATTTT.